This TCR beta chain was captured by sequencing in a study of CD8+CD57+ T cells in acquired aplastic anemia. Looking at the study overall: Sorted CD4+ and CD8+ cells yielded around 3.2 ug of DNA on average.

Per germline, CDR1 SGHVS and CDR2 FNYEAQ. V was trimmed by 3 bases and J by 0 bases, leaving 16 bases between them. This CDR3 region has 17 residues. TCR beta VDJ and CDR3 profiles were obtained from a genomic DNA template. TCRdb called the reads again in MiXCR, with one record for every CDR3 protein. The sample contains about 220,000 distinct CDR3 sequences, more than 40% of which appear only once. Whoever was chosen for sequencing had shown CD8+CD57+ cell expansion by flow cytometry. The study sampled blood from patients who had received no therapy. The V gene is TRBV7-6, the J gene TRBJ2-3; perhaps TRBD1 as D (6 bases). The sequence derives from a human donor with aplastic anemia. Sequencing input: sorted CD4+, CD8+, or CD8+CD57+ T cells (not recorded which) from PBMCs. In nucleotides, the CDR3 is TGTGCCAGCAGCTTGGGTTGGGGGACACCTAGCACAGATACGCAGTATTTT. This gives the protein CASSLGWGTPSTDTQYF.